The 25 T cell receptor beta chains listed next were all sequenced from one sample in a study of T cell changes during pregnancy in multiple sclerosis. Here immunoSEQ multiplex PCR was the method, and the copy in TCRdb shows in-frame clones only, minus some. The table includes around 78,000 clones, roughly 93% detected once. Specimen: peripheral blood, collected in the second trimester of pregnancy. Source of these receptors: a female donor with multiple sclerosis, enrolled in a pregnancy study.

CDR3: CASSQVATGGGYTF. Here the CDR3 DNA reads TGCGCCAGCAGCCAAGTCGCGACAGGGGGTGGCTACACCTTC. The chain couples TRBV4-1 to TRBJ1-2, with TRBD1 identical over 9 bases. CDR3 size: 14 residues. Germline CDR1 MGHRA, CDR2 YSYEKL. The V segment lost 1 base and the J segment 7 bases; nucleotides outside the gene matches: 4.

V usage is TRBV4-2 and J usage is TRBJ2-2, with D possibly being TRBD2 (6 bases). The CDR3 is 18 amino acids. V lost 3 bases and J lost 3, with 20 bases in between. Looked up from germline, CDR1 is LGHNA and CDR2 is YNFKEQ. CDR3 sequence: CASSHSPRLGGDTGELFF. CDR3 sequence (DNA): TGTGCCAGCAGCCACTCCCCCCGACTAGGTGGGGACACCGGGGAGCTGTTTTTT.

This chain uses TRBV7-8 with TRBJ1-2; D not certain. The CDR3 sequence is 14 residues long. The germline V gene encodes CDR1 SGHVS and CDR2 FQNEAQ. Trimming shortened V by 5 bases and J by 4 bases, and 14 bases separated the two germline ends. The CDR3 is CASSQRRLSYGYTF. DNA for the CDR3: TGTGCCAGCAGCCAGAGGAGACTGAGCTATGGCTACACCTTC.

The chain combines TRBV6-5 with TRBJ2-5; TRBD2 might be the D (6 bases). V was cut by 0 bases and J by 5 bases, with 10 bases left in between. The CDR3 runs 14 residues. Germline values: CDR1 MNHEY, CDR2 SVGAGI. This chain's CDR3 is CASSYSTLAETQYF. CDR3 DNA: TGTGCCAGCAGTTACTCGACCCTAGCGGAGACCCAGTACTTC.

This chain joins TRBV6-5 and TRBJ1-2, with 7 bases identical to TRBD1. CDR1 MNHEY and CDR2 SVGAGI come from the germline V gene. This CDR3 has 15 residues. Trimming at V came to 2 bases and at J to 2 bases, leaving 5 bases not matched to a gene. This CDR3 is CASSYDRALNYGYTF. For the CDR3, the DNA is TGTGCCAGCAGTTACGACAGGGCGTTAAACTATGGCTACACCTTC.

This rearrangement joins TRBV11-2 to TRBJ2-2; D unclear. The CDR3 length is 14 residues. Germline V gene lookup returns CDR1 SGHAT and CDR2 FQNNGV. The V gene lost 6 bases and the J gene lost 1 base, with 9 bases spanning the gap. CDR3 sequence reads: CASSRRGNTGELFF. CDR3 nucleotides: TGTGCCAGCAGTCGGAGAGGGAACACCGGGGAGCTGTTTTTT.

There are a few counts of this clone. The chain uses TRBV29-1 and TRBJ1-1; weak D call: TRBD1 (5 bases). The CDR3 is 13 amino acids. Germline assignment: CDR1 SQVTM and CDR2 ANQGSEA. V was pared by 4 bases and J by 5 bases, with 14 bases between. The CDR3 here is CSVVGAGWTEAFF. The CDR3 region has the DNA TGCAGCGTTGTTGGGGCGGGGTGGACTGAAGCTTTCTTT.

The V and J genes are TRBV10-2 and TRBJ2-2, with 8 bases lining up with TRBD2. This CDR3 contains 15 residues. Germline lookup yields CDR1 WSHSY and CDR2 SAAADI. Trimming at V came to 7 bases and at J to 3 bases, leaving 7 bases not matched to a gene. CDR3 nucleotide sequence: TGCGCCAGCAATCTCGGGGGGGGTGACACCGGGGAGCTGTTTTTT. It translates to CASNLGGGDTGELFF.

The J gene is TRBJ1-6, the V gene TRBV5-5, with D possibly being TRBD1 (5 bases). The CDR3 is 15 amino acids. Trimming removed 5 bases at V and 8 bases at J, with 17 bases between. Germline values: CDR1 SGHKS, CDR2 YYEKEE (reference sequence). Written as DNA, the CDR3 is TGTGCCAGCAGTTTTGCGGGGGACGGCCATTCACCCCTCCACTTT. It translates to CASSFAGDGHSPLHF.

This chain connects TRBV25-1 to TRBJ1-4, with D unresolved. This CDR3 region has 16 residues. Germline values: CDR1 MGHDK, CDR2 SYGVNS. The V gene lost 0 bases and the J gene lost 6 bases, with 14 bases spanning the gap. CDR3 amino acids: CASSEYQGPLDEKLFF. The DNA for the CDR3 is TGTGCCAGCAGTGAATATCAAGGTCCCCTAGATGAAAAACTGTTTTTT.

The DNA of the CDR3 is TGTGCCAGCAGCCACAGGGACCGGGAGCTGTTTTTT. Translated: CASSHRDRELFF. The chain joins TRBV27 to TRBJ2-2; D might be TRBD1 (6 bases). Trimming removed 6 bases from V and 9 bases from J, with 11 bases in between. From germline, CDR1 is MNHEY and CDR2 SMNVEV (reference sequence). This CDR3 has 12 residues.

The gene calls are TRBV6-5 and TRBJ1-1; no clear D gene. The germline gives CDR1 MNHEY, CDR2 SVGAGI. The V and J ends lost 0 bases and 2 bases respectively, with 10 bases between them. This CDR3 contains 15 residues. CDR3 amino acids: CASSYSWAGNTEAFF. CDR3 DNA: TGTGCCAGCAGTTACTCGTGGGCAGGAAACACTGAAGCTTTCTTT.

The V gene is TRBV29-1, the J gene TRBJ2-7, with D possibly being TRBD2 (5 bases). The V gene's germline CDR1 is SQVTM and CDR2 ANQGSEA. The CDR3 loop spans 13 amino acids. Trimming took off 8 bases at V and 0 bases at J, with 14 bases between the two ends. The CDR3: CSFGSPTSYEQYF. CDR3 DNA sequence: TGCAGCTTTGGGAGTCCGACCTCCTACGAGCAGTACTTC.

The chain has TRBV5-4 and TRBJ1-1; TRBD1 agrees at 12 bases. Germline V gene lookup returns CDR1 SGHNT and CDR2 YYREEE (reference sequence). The CDR3 has 16 residues. Losses at the gene ends were 6 bases for V and 3 bases for J; bases not matched to a gene: 9. The CDR3 loop is CASTLGGQGAYTEAFF. The CDR3 DNA is TGTGCCAGCACCCTAGGGGGACAGGGGGCGTACACTGAAGCTTTCTTT.

This chain connects TRBV29-1 to TRBJ2-4; D possibly corresponds to TRBD1 (5 bases). Germline lookup yields CDR1 SQVTM and CDR2 ANQGSEA. V lost 7 bases to trimming and J lost 6 bases, with 13 bases between them. This CDR3 comprises 12 residues. CDR3 coding DNA: TGCAGCGCTGGACATGTGGGAAACATTCAGTACTTC. Translating gives CSAGHVGNIQYF.

The rearrangement uses TRBV28 and TRBJ1-2; D remains unclear. The germline V gene has CDR1 MDHEN and CDR2 SYDVKM. V gave up 2 bases and J gave up 8 bases, with 15 bases separating them. This CDR3 spans 14 amino acids. The CDR3 here is CASSLPLTPFGYTF. The DNA for the CDR3 is TGTGCCAGCAGTTTACCCCTGACACCGTTCGGCTACACCTTC.

The chain recombines TRBV12-5 with TRBJ2-7, with D perhaps TRBD2 (5 bases). The CDR3 length is 14 residues. The V gene lost 6 bases and the J gene lost 6 bases, with 18 bases spanning the gap. CDR1 and CDR2 from the germline V gene are LGHNT and FRNRAP. CDR3 sequence (DNA): TGTGCTAGTGGCTGGCGACAAGGAGGCGGCGAGCAGTACTTC. Its protein is CASGWRQGGGEQYF.

The chain recombines TRBV6-1 with TRBJ1-5, with no clear D. The germline gives CDR1 MNHNS, CDR2 SASEGT. The CDR3 totals 13 residues. V dropped 9 bases and J dropped 6 bases, with 15 bases sitting between them. DNA of the CDR3: TGTGCCAGTAGGGAAAGCGAGGTTCAGCCCCAGCATTTT. It is translated as CASRESEVQPQHF.

The rearrangement joins TRBV4-2 to TRBJ1-6, with D uncertain. There are 15 residues in the CDR3. Germline V gene sequence: CDR1 LGHNA, CDR2 YNFKEQ. The V end lost 0 bases, the J end lost 9 bases, and 12 bases lay between the germline ends. CDR3 in DNA: TGTGCCAGCAGCCAAGAGCCCGGCGGTACTTCACCCCTCCACTTT. It is translated as CASSQEPGGTSPLHF.

V and J are TRBV11-2 and TRBJ2-2; unclear D gene. Per germline, CDR1 SGHAT and CDR2 FQNNGV. The CDR3 has 14 residues. V was trimmed by 1 base and J by 1 base, leaving 4 bases between them. CDR3 sequence: CASSLGQNTGELFF. The CDR3 DNA sequence: TGTGCCAGCAGCTTAGGTCAGAACACCGGGGAGCTGTTTTTT.

The chain has TRBV15 and TRBJ2-5; 8 positions match TRBD1. Germline V gives CDR1 LNHNV, CDR2 YYDKDF (reference sequence). This CDR3 spans 15 amino acids. Losses at the gene ends were 4 bases for V and 1 base for J; bases not matched to a gene: 5. The DNA of the CDR3 is TGTGCCACCAGCATTAACAGGGGGACCCAAGAGACCCAGTACTTC. It codes for CATSINRGTQETQYF.

J is TRBJ2-1 and V is TRBV5-1, with TRBD2 matching 9 bases. The germline gives CDR1 SGHRS, CDR2 YFSETQ. CDR3 length equals 16 residues. The junction had 11 bases not matched to a gene; V was cut back by 0 bases and J by 10 bases. CDR3 bases: TGCGCCAGCAGCTTGGGGCGGGGGGGCCAATTCGAGGAGCAGTTCTTC. Protein: CASSLGRGGQFEEQFF.

This clone was detected once. The chain joins TRBV9 to TRBJ1-1; D gene uncertain. With 1 base removed from V and 3 bases from J, the gap between germline ends came to 10 bases. The CDR3 is made up of 14 amino acids. Germline loops: CDR1 SGDLS, CDR2 YYNGEE. CDR3 bases: TGTGCCAGCAGCGTAAGCCGAACGGACACTGAAGCTTTCTTT. Amino acids: CASSVSRTDTEAFF.

This clone is a singleton in its sample. The rearrangement joins TRBV6-6 to TRBJ1-2; D ambiguous. V was clipped by 2 bases and J by 7 bases, with 8 bases between them. CDR1 is MNHNY and CDR2 is SVGAGI in the germline V gene (reference sequence). The CDR3 totals 12 residues. The CDR3 protein is CASSYPESGYTF. The CDR3 region has the DNA TGTGCCAGCAGTTACCCTGAGAGTGGCTACACCTTC.

This clone was counted a few times. The chain has TRBV6-4 and TRBJ2-7, with TRBD2 matching 11 bases. V was clipped by 3 bases and J by 5 bases; unmatched bases: 3. The CDR3 has 14 residues. CDR1 and CDR2 from the germline V gene are MRHNA and SNTAGT. CDR3 loop: CASSELAGAHEQYF. CDR3 nucleotides: TGTGCCAGCAGTGAACTAGCGGGGGCCCACGAGCAGTACTTC.